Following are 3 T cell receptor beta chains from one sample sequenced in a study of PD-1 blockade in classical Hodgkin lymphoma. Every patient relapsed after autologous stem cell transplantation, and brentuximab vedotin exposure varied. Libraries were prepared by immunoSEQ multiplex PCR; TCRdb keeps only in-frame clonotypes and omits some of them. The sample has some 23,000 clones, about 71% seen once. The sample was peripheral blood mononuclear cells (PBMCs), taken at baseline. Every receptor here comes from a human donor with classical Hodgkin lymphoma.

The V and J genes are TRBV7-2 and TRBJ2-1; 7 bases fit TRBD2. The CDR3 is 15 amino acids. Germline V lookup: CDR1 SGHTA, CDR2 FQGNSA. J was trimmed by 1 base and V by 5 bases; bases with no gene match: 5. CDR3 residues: CASSKLARSYNEQFF. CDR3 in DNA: TGTGCCAGCAGCAAACTAGCGCGTTCCTACAATGAGCAGTTCTTC. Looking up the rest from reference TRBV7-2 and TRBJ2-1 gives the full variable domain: GAGVSQSPSNKVTEKGKDVELRCDPISGHTALYWYRQSLGQGLEFLIYFQGNSAPDKSGLPSDRFSAERTGGSVSTLTIQRTQQEDSAVYLCASSKLARSYNEQFFGPGTRLTVL.

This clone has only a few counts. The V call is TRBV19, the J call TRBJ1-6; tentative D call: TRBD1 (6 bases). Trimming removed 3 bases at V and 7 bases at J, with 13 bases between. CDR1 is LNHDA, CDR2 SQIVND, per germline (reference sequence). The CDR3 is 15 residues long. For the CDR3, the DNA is TGTGCCAGTAGTATTTACAGAGGGGGGAATTCACCCCTCCACTTT. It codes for CASSIYRGGNSPLHF.

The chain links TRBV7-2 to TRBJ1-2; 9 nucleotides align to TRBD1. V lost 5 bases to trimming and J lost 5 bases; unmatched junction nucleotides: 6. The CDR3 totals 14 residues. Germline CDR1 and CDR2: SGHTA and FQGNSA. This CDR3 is CASSPTGGKYGYTF. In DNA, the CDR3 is TGTGCCAGCAGCCCGACAGGGGGGAAGTATGGCTACACCTTC.